The clone carrying this TCR beta chain appeared a few times. Its antigen is still unknown. V gave up 6 bases and J gave up 7 bases, with 21 bases separating them. Germline V gene sequence: CDR1 MGHDK, CDR2 SYGVNS. The CDR3 sequence is 15 residues long. A sample-barcoded 5' primer and a J-beta primer mix were used in a second PCR of roughly 7 to 12 cycles. A template-switch adaptor with 12 random nucleotides tagged each cDNA molecule. TCRdb itself ran the 5' RACE reads through MiXCR, one entry per CDR3 protein. The sample carries 800,000 to 950,000 distinct CDR3 sequences, about 36% recorded once. Researchers isolated at least 7 million PBMCs per sample. These data come from a study of blood T cells in healthy people across ages. Regarding the study as a whole: Percentage of naive T cells showed a strong correlation with TCR beta diversity. Per million T cells, TCR beta diversity dropped about linearly as age rose.

This sequence was found in a man between 18 and 29 years old in good health. This chain joins TRBV25-1 and TRBJ1-2, with D perhaps TRBD1 (6 bases). Source material: blood. The CDR3 region is CASSQPSGGATGYTF. The CDR3 DNA is TGTGCCAGCAGCCAACCTTCTGGGGGCGCGACTGGCTACACCTTC.